What follows describes a single TCR beta chain. What it binds is not known. This sample is drawn from a study of CD8 T cells in ankylosing spondylitis. Study outcomes and limitations: Typical of ankylosing spondylitis blood, it appeared, was a TCR beta motif of seven to nine highly homologous variants.

The CDR3 covers 17 residues. CDR1 and CDR2 (germline): LGHNA, YNFKEQ. The ends lost 4 bases at V and 4 bases at J; junction bases unmatched: 12. One entry per CDR3 protein results from TCRdb running MiXCR on the 5' RACE reads. This sample yields about 700,000 distinct CDR3 sequences, of which roughly 19% are seen a single time; under 20% belongs to the top ten. The chain carries TRBV4-2 and TRBJ1-4; TRBD1 agrees at 7 bases. This clonotype originated in a male donor with ankylosing spondylitis. Sample: blood, either unsorted or a sorted T cell fraction (not recorded which). CDR3 nucleotides: TGTGCCAGCAGCCTAGACCCCTCCGGGACAGTTAATGAAAAACTGTTTTTT. Encoded protein: CASSLDPSGTVNEKLFF.